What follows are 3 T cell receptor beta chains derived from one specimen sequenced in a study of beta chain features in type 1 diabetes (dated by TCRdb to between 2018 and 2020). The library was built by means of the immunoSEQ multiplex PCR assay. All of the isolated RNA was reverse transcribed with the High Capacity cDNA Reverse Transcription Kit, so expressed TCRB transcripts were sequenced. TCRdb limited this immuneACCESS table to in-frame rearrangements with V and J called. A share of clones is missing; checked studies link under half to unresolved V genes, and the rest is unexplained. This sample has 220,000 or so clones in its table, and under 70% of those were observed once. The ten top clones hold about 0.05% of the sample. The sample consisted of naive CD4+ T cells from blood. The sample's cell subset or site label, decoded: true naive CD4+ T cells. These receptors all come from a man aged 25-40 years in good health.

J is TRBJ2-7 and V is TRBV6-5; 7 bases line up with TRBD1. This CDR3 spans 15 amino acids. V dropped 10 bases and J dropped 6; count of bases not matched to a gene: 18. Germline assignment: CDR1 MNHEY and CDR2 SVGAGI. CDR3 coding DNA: TGTGCCACCCGCCCGATTGGGGACAGCCTTATCGAGCAGTACTTC. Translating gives CATRPIGDSLIEQYF.

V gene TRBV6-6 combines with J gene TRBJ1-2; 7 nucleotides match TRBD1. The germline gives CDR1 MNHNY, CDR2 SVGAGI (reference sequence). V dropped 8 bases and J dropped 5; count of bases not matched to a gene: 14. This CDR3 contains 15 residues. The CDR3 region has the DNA TGTGCCAGCGTCCCCCAACAGGGGCCTGCGTATGGCTACACCTTC. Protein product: CASVPQQGPAYGYTF.

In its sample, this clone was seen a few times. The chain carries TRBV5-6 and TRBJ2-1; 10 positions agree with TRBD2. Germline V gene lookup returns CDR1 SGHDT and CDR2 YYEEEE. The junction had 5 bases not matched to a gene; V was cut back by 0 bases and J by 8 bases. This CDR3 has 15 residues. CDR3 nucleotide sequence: TGTGCCAGCAGCTTGGGATTAGCGGGAGGCCATGAGCAGTTCTTC. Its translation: CASSLGLAGGHEQFF. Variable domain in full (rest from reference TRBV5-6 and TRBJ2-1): DAGVTQSPTHLIKTRGQQVTLRCSPKSGHDTVSWYQQALGQGPQFIFQYYEEEERQRGNFPDRFSGHQFPNYSSELNVNALLLGDSALYLCASSLGLAGGHEQFFGPGTRLTVL.